Each of the 27 T cell receptor beta chains below was sequenced from the same sample in a study of regulatory T cells in long-lasting Graves disease. Sample time point: newly diagnosed GD, antithyroid drugs for less than 3 months. RNA extracted from PBMCs served as the sequencing template. To make TCR beta libraries, researchers used iRepertoire HTBI primers and Arm-PCR of CDR3 regions. MiXCR was run by TCRdb on the multiplex PCR reads, yielding one entry per CDR3 protein. The repertoire consists of around 500,000 distinct CDR3 sequences, with roughly 15% occurring once and the leading ten covering roughly 25%. The same sample was also studied in work on T cells in Graves' hyperthyroidism and ophthalmopathy.

This specimen consisted of peripheral blood mononuclear cells (PBMCs), obtained at new diagnosis, from a patient treated with antithyroid drugs. Receptors originate from a woman aged 40-60 years with Graves disease.

The sample holds many counts of this clonotype. The CDR3 protein is CASSPQQGAQGTEAFF. The CDR3 nucleotides are TGTGCCAGCTCACCACAACAGGGGGCGCAGGGCACTGAAGCTTTCTTT. The chain joins TRBV18 to TRBJ1-1, with 9 bases aligning to TRBD1. Losses at the gene ends were 1 base for V and 4 bases for J; bases not matched to a gene: 7. This CDR3 spans 16 amino acids. From germline, CDR1 is KGHSH and CDR2 LQKENI.

As regards this clonotype: This may be a read error, as it is one base from a much larger clone. The chain is built from TRBV19 and TRBJ1-5; D gene uncertain. This CDR3 comprises 13 residues. The V end lost 3 bases, the J end lost 2 bases, and 5 bases lay between the germline ends. Per germline, CDR1 LNHDA and CDR2 SQIVND (reference sequence). Here the CDR3 reads CASSIGGNQPQHF. The CDR3 DNA follows: TGTGCCAGTAGTATCGGGGGCAATCAGCCCCAGCATTTT.

This clonotype was seen many times. The chain combines TRBV12-3 or TRBV12-4 with TRBJ1-5; D gene unclear. V shed 3 bases and J shed 4 bases, with 10 bases lying between them. This CDR3 is 14 amino acids long. CDR3 sequence: CASSFAGLNQPQHF. CDR3 bases: TGTGCCAGCAGTTTTGCAGGCCTTAATCAGCCCCAGCATTTT.

The table lists this clonotype with many counts. The rearrangement links TRBV12-3 or TRBV12-4 to TRBJ2-2; D remains ambiguous. The CDR3 has 15 amino acids. V was pared by 6 bases and J by 3 bases, with 14 bases between. CDR3 residues: CASSMTPGDTGELFF. The CDR3 DNA follows: TGTGCCAGCAGCATGACACCGGGCGACACCGGGGAGCTGTTTTTT.

The chain joins TRBV5-1 to TRBJ2-7; a possible D gene is TRBD2 (5 bases). Germline V lookup: CDR1 SGHRS, CDR2 YFSETQ. Trimming left V 2 bases short and J 6 bases short, with 15 bases between. There are 14 residues in the CDR3. The CDR3 DNA sequence: TGCGCCAGCAGCTTTGGCAGTGTTCGGGGCGAGCAGTACTTC. Its protein is CASSFGSVRGEQYF.

This clonotype was picked up a small number of times. CDR3 DNA: TGCGCCAGCAGCCCCTCCGCCGGAAGAATTAACTATGGCTACACCTTC. This encodes CASSPSAGRINYGYTF. The chain recombines TRBV5-1 with TRBJ1-2, with D unresolved. This CDR3 has 16 amino acids. V was clipped by 4 bases and J by 1 base, with 17 bases between them. Germline CDR1 reads SGHRS; CDR2 reads YFSETQ.

CDR3 in DNA: TGTGCCAGCTCCATCAGGGATGAAAAACTGTTTTTT. Translation: CASSIRDEKLFF. V is TRBV19 and J is TRBJ1-4; possibly TRBD1 for D (5 bases). CDR1 and CDR2 (germline): LNHDA, SQIVND (reference sequence). The CDR3 contains 12 residues. The germline V and J ends were trimmed by 9 bases and 6 bases, with 11 bases remaining between them.

The CDR3 sequence: CASSYGSLADTQYF. CDR3 bases: TGTGCCAGCAGTTACGGGTCCCTGGCAGATACGCAGTATTTT. This chain joins TRBV6-5 and TRBJ2-3, with D uncertain. The CDR3 covers 14 residues. Germline CDR1 and CDR2: MNHEY and SVGAGI. V was trimmed by 2 bases and J by 4 bases, leaving 10 bases between them.

This clonotype was observed many times. The chain has TRBV3-1 and TRBJ2-1; 10 nucleotides align to TRBD2. CDR1 is LGHDT and CDR2 is YNNKEL in the germline V gene (reference sequence). V was clipped by 0 bases and J by 4 bases; unmatched bases: 0. This CDR3 has 15 amino acids. For the CDR3, the DNA is TGTGCCAGCAGCCAAGAACTAGCGGGGTACAATGAGCAGTTCTTC. Translated: CASSQELAGYNEQFF.

This clonotype occurred a few times. The chain employs TRBV12-5 and TRBJ2-6; D is uncertain. From germline, CDR1 is LGHNT and CDR2 FRNRAP. The CDR3 length is 16 residues. Trimming shortened V by 2 bases and J by 1 base, and 9 bases separated the two germline ends. CDR3 sequence reads: CASGLPAGSGANVLTF. The CDR3 DNA follows: TGTGCTAGTGGTTTGCCAGCAGGTTCTGGGGCCAACGTCCTGACTTTC. The full variable domain, with the rest looked up from reference TRBV12-5 and TRBJ2-6, is DARVTQTPRHKVTEMGQEVTMRCQPILGHNTVFWYRQTMMQGLELLAYFRNRAPLDDSGMPKDRFSAEMPDATLATLKIQPSEPRDSAVYFCASGLPAGSGANVLTFGAGSRLTVL.

V and J are TRBV3-1 and TRBJ1-6, with D maybe TRBD1 (5 bases). V was cut by 7 bases and J by 0 bases, with 10 bases left in between. This CDR3 comprises 15 residues. Germline V gives CDR1 LGHDT, CDR2 YNNKEL (reference sequence). The CDR3 coding sequence is TGTGCCAGCAAGCGGGACTCCTCCTATAATTCACCCCTCCACTTT. Its translation: CASKRDSSYNSPLHF.

This clonotype was seen repeatedly, ten times or more. The genes are TRBV12-5 and TRBJ2-3; 9 bases align to TRBD2. This CDR3 has 18 residues. The germline V gene has CDR1 LGHNT and CDR2 FRNRAP. Trimming took 1 base from V and 6 from J; bases not matched to a gene: 14. This CDR3 reads CASGLGLRASGALDTQYF. The CDR3 nucleotides are TGTGCTAGTGGTTTGGGCCTAAGGGCTAGCGGGGCTCTTGATACGCAGTATTTT.

This clonotype showed up just a few times. The CDR3 coding sequence is TGTGCCAGGGACCGGACAGGGGACACCGGGGAGCTGTTTTTT. The encoded protein is CARDRTGDTGELFF. The chain couples TRBV2 to TRBJ2-2; 9 nucleotides align to TRBD1. The CDR3 sequence is 14 residues long. Trimming removed 9 bases from V and 3 bases from J; junction bases left unmatched: 5. Germline lookup yields CDR1 SNHLY and CDR2 FYNNEI.

This clonotype was counted at least ten times. V gene TRBV3-1 combines with J gene TRBJ1-2; 7 bases are a match to TRBD1. The CDR3 length is 14 residues. Germline V CDR1 and CDR2: LGHDT, YNNKEL (reference sequence). The trim removed 4 bases at V and 7 bases at J, leaving 9 bases unmatched. This chain's CDR3 is CASSPSTGLRGYTF. The CDR3 DNA follows: TGTGCCAGCAGCCCTTCGACAGGGCTTCGTGGCTACACCTTC.

Here the CDR3 DNA reads TGTGCCAGCAGCGAAACAGGGGGCACCGGGGAGCTGTTTTTT. Translation: CASSETGGTGELFF. The chain employs TRBV7-6 and TRBJ2-2; 8 bases are shared with TRBD1. This CDR3 spans 14 amino acids. The ends lost 5 bases at V and 4 bases at J; junction bases unmatched: 3. Germline-derived CDR1 and CDR2 are SGHVS and FNYEAQ.

This clonotype was found many times. The chain is built from TRBV10-3 and TRBJ1-1; a possible D gene is TRBD1 (5 bases). Looked up from germline, CDR1 is ENHRY and CDR2 is SYGVKD. The CDR3 has 14 residues. Trimming took off 3 bases at V and 4 bases at J, with 12 bases between the two ends. The chain's CDR3 is CAISDAVRGTEAFF. The CDR3 coding sequence is TGTGCCATCAGTGACGCGGTGAGGGGCACTGAAGCTTTCTTT.

This clonotype was detected ten times or more. The genes are TRBV11-2 and TRBJ2-7; D assignment may be TRBD1 or TRBD2 (7 bases each). The CDR3 has 15 amino acids. V was pared by 4 bases and J by 4 bases, with 17 bases between. Germline V gene sequence: CDR1 SGHAT, CDR2 FQNNGV. CDR3: CASSSRGGRLYEQYF. The CDR3 bases are TGTGCCAGCAGCTCCAGGGGGGGACGGTTATACGAGCAGTACTTC.

This clonotype was recorded at least ten times. The V and J genes are TRBV5-1 and TRBJ2-3, with 13 positions matching TRBD2. The CDR3 is 15 amino acids. V trimming: 4 bases; J trimming: 5 bases; junction bases outside the gene matches: 4. Looked up from germline, CDR1 is SGHRS and CDR2 is YFSETQ. The CDR3: CASSPWTSGGDTQYF. CDR3 DNA sequence: TGCGCCAGCAGCCCATGGACTAGCGGGGGAGATACGCAGTATTTT.

This clonotype was seen a handful of times. The rearrangement links TRBV12-3 or TRBV12-4 to TRBJ2-2, with 7 positions matching TRBD1. This CDR3 has 17 residues. V shed 4 bases and J 4 bases; nucleotides not matched to a gene: 12. CDR3 amino acids: CASSYSPTGSGTGELFF. The CDR3 DNA follows: TGTGCCAGCAGTTACTCTCCGACAGGGAGTGGCACCGGGGAGCTGTTTTTT.

Concerning this clonotype itself: A much larger clone sits a single nucleotide away, making a read error possible. This chain uses TRBV18 with TRBJ2-7; D remains unclear. This CDR3 comprises 12 residues. Germline CDR1 KGHSH, CDR2 LQKENI. V lost 6 bases, J lost 2 bases, and 8 bases lay in between. The DNA of the CDR3 is TGTGCCAGCTCTCCCGGCACCTACGAGCAGTACGTC. Protein product: CASSPGTYEQYV.

This clonotype came up many times. The chain joins TRBV12-3 or TRBV12-4 to TRBJ2-1; TRBD2 matches 7 bases. CDR3 length: 15 amino acids. The V and J ends lost 8 bases and 2 bases, in that order; junction bases with no gene match: 9. The CDR3 loop is CASGTGGSPYNEQFF. DNA of the CDR3: TGTGCCAGCGGGACGGGGGGTTCCCCCTACAATGAGCAGTTCTTC.

The J gene is TRBJ2-7, the V gene TRBV2; 7 bases align to TRBD2. The V segment lost 6 bases and the J segment 2 bases; nucleotides outside the gene matches: 16. The CDR3 spans 17 residues. CDR1 and CDR2 from the germline V gene are SNHLY and FYNNEI. The CDR3 loop is CASSSPSGPLPPYEQYF. In nucleotides, the CDR3 is TGTGCCAGCAGCTCCCCTAGCGGACCATTACCCCCCTACGAGCAGTACTTC.

This clonotype was counted at least ten times. The rearrangement links TRBV2 to TRBJ2-3; no definite D call. The ends were cut back, 1 base at V and 2 bases at J, with 10 bases in the middle. CDR1 and CDR2 from the germline V gene are SNHLY and FYNNEI. The CDR3 loop spans 15 amino acids. The CDR3 protein is CASSEVQSYTDTQYF. The DNA of the CDR3 is TGTGCCAGCAGTGAAGTACAGAGCTACACAGATACGCAGTATTTT.

This clonotype was detected only a few times. The chain has TRBV10-3 and TRBJ2-7; D unresolved. V was shortened by 0 bases and J by 4 bases, with 22 bases between the two germline ends. Per the germline V gene, CDR1 is ENHRY and CDR2 is SYGVKD. This CDR3 has 18 amino acids. The CDR3 region has the DNA TGTGCCATCAGTGAGTCGGTTGTCGTCCGCCCCGCAGAATACGAGCAGTACTTC. This sequence encodes CAISESVVVRPAEYEQYF.

This clonotype was counted ten times or more. The chain joins TRBV20-1 to TRBJ2-1, with 7 bases fitting TRBD1. Germline CDR1 reads DFQATT; CDR2 reads SNEGSKA (reference sequence). J was trimmed by 9 bases and V by 0 bases; bases with no gene match: 8. This CDR3 region has 14 residues. CDR3 DNA: TGCAGTGCTAGAGAACCGACAGGGAAGTTTGAGCAGTTCTTC. The encoded protein is CSAREPTGKFEQFF.

This clonotype was counted a few times. The genes are TRBV2 and TRBJ2-3; D may be TRBD1 (6 bases). The DNA end is more similar to TRBJ2-5, so the J call may be wrong. CDR3 length equals 14 residues. Germline assignment: CDR1 SNHLY and CDR2 FYNNEI. DNA of the CDR3: TGTGCCAGCCGCAAGGGGACCCCTGCAGGGGCCCAGTACTTC. Protein product: CASRKGTPAGAQYF.

With regard to this clonotype: With a much larger clone just one base away, this may be a read error. The chain employs TRBV2 and TRBJ2-5; the match to TRBD1 covers 8 bases. From germline, CDR1 is SNHLY and CDR2 FYNNEI. The junction had 2 bases not matched to a gene; V was cut back by 3 bases and J by 5 bases. This CDR3 has 13 amino acids. CDR3 DNA: TGTGCCAGCAGTGATCAGGGGGCGGAGACCCAGTACTTC. Amino acids: CASSDQGAETQYF.